The TCR beta chain under discussion was sequenced for a study of T cells after yellow fever vaccination. The study, taken as a whole, reports: FACS-sorted repertoires could contain abundant clonotypes contaminating from the bulk population. Few clonotypes appeared in both CD4 and CD8 compartments.

V lost 6 bases and J lost 7; bases outside the gene matches: 3. There are 12 residues in the CDR3. Germline V gene lookup returns CDR1 DFQATT and CDR2 SNEGSKA (reference sequence). With regard to this clonotype: What it binds is unknown.

5'RACE template switching added a universal primer site and UMIs to TCR cDNA. Via MiXCR, TCRdb re-called the 5' RACE reads, giving one row per CDR3 protein. The table has hundreds of thousands of distinct CDR3 sequences, roughly an eighth seen once; the top ten hold around 14%. The source is a man younger than 45 who received the YFV17D yellow fever vaccine. V gene TRBV20-1 combines with J gene TRBJ1-6; 7 nucleotides agree with TRBD1. This sample comprised PBMCs, obtained on the day of the yellow fever booster vaccination. CDR3 loop: CSAWTGNSPLHF. The CDR3 DNA reads as TGCAGTGCATGGACAGGAAATTCACCCCTCCACTTT.